The 5 T cell receptor beta chains below all came from one sample that was sequenced in a study of molecular identifiers for immune sequencing clone quantification. Via MiXCR, TCRdb re-called the PCR reads, giving one row per CDR3 protein. This table holds some 320,000 distinct CDR3 sequences, roughly a fifth found once. The material sequenced was naive CD8+ T cells from blood, with Jurkat cell RNA spiked in. Subset defined: FACS-sorted CD8+CD4-CCR7+CD45RA+ naive T cells. These receptors all come from a human donor in good health. Some libraries in this study had Jurkat cell RNA spiked in.

This clonotype was counted only a few times. The chain carries TRBV28 and TRBJ2-1; 7 positions match TRBD2. CDR1 MDHEN and CDR2 SYDVKM come from the germline V gene. The trim removed 3 bases at V and 10 bases at J, leaving 6 bases unmatched. The CDR3 runs 13 residues. The CDR3 reads CASSFLDGGEQFF. In DNA form, the CDR3 reads TGTGCCAGCAGTTTTTTGGACGGGGGGGAGCAGTTCTTC.

This clonotype has at least ten counts. The rearrangement uses TRBV4-1 and TRBJ1-1; a possible D gene is TRBD1 (5 bases). This CDR3 is 15 amino acids long. Germline values: CDR1 MGHRA, CDR2 YSYEKL. Trimming shortened V by 5 bases and J by 1 base, and 14 bases separated the two germline ends. The CDR3 loop is CASSSSRGTNTEAFF. CDR3 nucleotides: TGCGCCAGCAGCTCCAGCCGGGGCACGAACACTGAAGCTTTCTTT.

This clonotype was detected many times. The rearrangement links TRBV15 to TRBJ2-3; D is ambiguous. The CDR3 is made up of 13 amino acids. Looked up from germline, CDR1 is LNHNV and CDR2 is YYDKDF (reference sequence). The ends were cut back, 4 bases at V and 6 bases at J, with 11 bases in the middle. The CDR3 region has the DNA TGTGCCACCAGCATCCTCCGCCCCGATACGCAGTATTTT. This translates into CATSILRPDTQYF.

This clonotype has at least ten counts. The chain joins TRBV5-4 to TRBJ2-3; weak D call: TRBD1 (6 bases). The length of the CDR3 is 16 residues. V was trimmed by 0 bases and J by 2 bases, leaving 13 bases between them. From germline, CDR1 is SGHNT and CDR2 YYREEE (reference sequence). CDR3 sequence (DNA): TGTGCCAGCAGCTTGGGGACAGCGAGAAACACAGATACGCAGTATTTT. It translates to CASSLGTARNTDTQYF. Complete variable domain (other parts from reference TRBV5-4 and TRBJ2-3): ETGVTQSPTHLIKTRGQQVTLRCSSQSGHNTVSWYQQALGQGPQFIFQYYREEENGRGNFPPRFSGLQFPNYSSELNVNALELDDSALYLCASSLGTARNTDTQYFGPGTRLTVL.

This clonotype was seen many times. J is TRBJ2-7 and V is TRBV2; D not certain. The CDR3 extends over 13 amino acids. Germline values: CDR1 SNHLY, CDR2 FYNNEI. V lost 8 bases and J 0 bases, leaving 11 bases between the germline ends. The DNA for the CDR3 is TGTGCCAGCGTACGGGCCCACTCCTACGAGCAGTACTTC. Protein product: CASVRAHSYEQYF.